The 17 T cell receptor beta chains reported below all come from one sample, sequenced in a study of T cells expressing NK-cell markers. TCRdb re-called the 5' RACE reads and catalogs CDR3 proteins one per entry, DNA excluded. This repertoire includes roughly 180,000 distinct CDR3 sequences. The source material was blood T cells: a sorted CD56 or NKG2C T cell subset, CD4+ or CD8+ T cells, or bulk PBMC T cells (not recorded which). Receptors were obtained from a woman aged 18-69 years in good health.

The V call is TRBV5-1, the J call TRBJ2-7; as DNA is missing, the TRBD1 call by TCRdb cannot be tested. Germline V lookup: CDR1 SGHRS, CDR2 YFSETQ. This CDR3 region has 16 residues. The CDR3 is CASSSPTGGLSYEQYF.

CDR3 in amino acids: CASSQGTGGTYEQYF. V usage is TRBV4-2 and J usage is TRBJ2-7. Germline-derived CDR1 and CDR2 are LGHNA and YNFKEQ. There are 15 residues in the CDR3.

The chain carries TRBV5-1 and TRBJ1-1; TCRdb outputs TRBD1, but without DNA this stays unchecked. Per the germline V gene, CDR1 is SGHRS and CDR2 is YFSETQ. The CDR3 is made up of 15 amino acids. The CDR3 region is CASSLQGTPNTEAFF.

J is TRBJ1-2 and V is TRBV4-2; without DNA, the TCRdb call of TRBD1 cannot be checked. The CDR3 runs to 15 residues. Germline CDR1 is LGHNA and CDR2 is YNFKEQ. The CDR3 sequence: CASSQDAGNTYGYTF.

The genes are TRBV2 and TRBJ1-5; as DNA is missing, the TRBD1 call by TCRdb cannot be tested. The length of the CDR3 is 13 residues. Germline V gene lookup returns CDR1 SNHLY and CDR2 FYNNEI. This CDR3 is CASLGGGAKPQHF.

This chain joins TRBV4-2 and TRBJ2-1; TCRdb selects TRBD2, and the lack of DNA leaves this call unchecked. Germline values: CDR1 LGHNA, CDR2 YNFKEQ. This CDR3 spans 16 amino acids. The CDR3 loop is CASSQGGLGPGNEQFF.

The chain recombines TRBV20-1 with TRBJ2-2; the D call of TRBD2 rests on TCRdb alone, since no DNA is present to check it. The germline gives CDR1 DFQATT, CDR2 SNEGSKA (reference sequence). The CDR3 runs 15 residues. CDR3 in amino acids: CSALTGLENTGELFF.

The rearrangement joins TRBV12-3 or TRBV12-4 to TRBJ1-1. The CDR3 runs to 14 residues. The CDR3 region is CASRTDTINTEAFF.

The rearrangement links TRBV28 to TRBJ1-5; without DNA, the TCRdb call of TRBD1 cannot be checked. Looked up from germline, CDR1 is MDHEN and CDR2 is SYDVKM. This CDR3 has 17 residues. The chain's CDR3 is CAISGTHLRTGNQPQHF. The full variable domain, completed using reference TRBV28 and TRBJ1-5, is DVKVTQSSRYLVKRTGEKVFLECVQDMDHENMFWYRQDPGLGLRLIYFSYDVKMKEKGDIPEGYSVSREKKERFSLILESASTNQTSMYLCAISGTHLRTGNQPQHFGDGTRLSIL.

The genes are TRBV9 and TRBJ2-2. Germline V CDR1 and CDR2: SGDLS, YYNGEE. The CDR3 has 12 residues. CDR3 protein: CASRGRTGELFF. Full variable domain (remainder filled in from reference TRBV9 and TRBJ2-2): DSGVTQTPKHLITATGQRVTLRCSPRSGDLSVYWYQQSLDQGLQFLIQYYNGEERAKGNILERFSAQQFPDLHSELNLSSLELGDSALYFCASRGRTGELFFGEGSRLTVL.

The chain is built from TRBV10-3 and TRBJ2-4. The germline CDR1 and CDR2 sequences are ENHRY and SYGVKD. The CDR3 has 14 residues. CDR3 region: CAYLAQAAKNIQYF.

J is TRBJ2-1 and V is TRBV18; the D gene TCRdb calls, TRBD2, cannot be checked with no DNA. The V gene's germline CDR1 is KGHSH and CDR2 LQKENI. This CDR3 is 16 amino acids long. This CDR3 is CASSPPTGDSHNEQFF.

The chain links TRBV12-3 or TRBV12-4 to TRBJ2-3; TCRdb indicates TRBD2, and absent DNA this call remains unverified. The CDR3 is 17 amino acids. The CDR3 reads CASSLGLAGGSPDTQYF.

The chain is built from TRBV6-1 and TRBJ2-4. The CDR3 is 15 amino acids. From germline, CDR1 is MNHNS and CDR2 SASEGT. CDR3 sequence: CASRTTLLAKNIQYF.

This chain links TRBV12-3 or TRBV12-4 with TRBJ1-5. The CDR3 runs to 18 residues. CDR3 protein: CASSQADWTDYSNQPQHF.

J is TRBJ2-2 and V is TRBV7-9; TCRdb designates TRBD2, a call that cannot be tested without DNA. The CDR3 is made up of 17 amino acids. Germline-derived CDR1 and CDR2 are SEHNR and FQNEAQ (reference sequence). The CDR3 region is CASSLVLTSGNTGELFF.

J is TRBJ2-5 and V is TRBV6-5. CDR1 MNHEY and CDR2 SVGAGI come from the germline V gene. The CDR3 spans 15 residues. Here the CDR3 reads CASSYSATSQETQYF.